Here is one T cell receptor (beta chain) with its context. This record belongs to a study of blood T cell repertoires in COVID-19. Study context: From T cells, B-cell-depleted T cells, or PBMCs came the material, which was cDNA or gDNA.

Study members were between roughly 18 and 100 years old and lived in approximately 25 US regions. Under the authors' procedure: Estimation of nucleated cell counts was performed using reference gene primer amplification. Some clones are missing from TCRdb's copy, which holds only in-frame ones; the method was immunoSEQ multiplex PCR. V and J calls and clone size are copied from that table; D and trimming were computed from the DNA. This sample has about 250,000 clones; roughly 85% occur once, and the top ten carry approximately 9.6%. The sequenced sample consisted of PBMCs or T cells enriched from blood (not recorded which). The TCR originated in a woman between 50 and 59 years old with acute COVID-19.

CDR3 sequence reads: CASTPNDLIEQFF. The CDR3 DNA reads TGTGCCAGCACCCCAAACGACTTGATTGAGCAGTTCTTC. This chain links TRBV7-9 with TRBJ2-1; D unresolved. V lost 7 bases and J 9 bases, leaving 16 bases between the germline ends. There are 13 residues in the CDR3. Germline CDR1 SEHNR, CDR2 FQNEAQ (reference sequence).